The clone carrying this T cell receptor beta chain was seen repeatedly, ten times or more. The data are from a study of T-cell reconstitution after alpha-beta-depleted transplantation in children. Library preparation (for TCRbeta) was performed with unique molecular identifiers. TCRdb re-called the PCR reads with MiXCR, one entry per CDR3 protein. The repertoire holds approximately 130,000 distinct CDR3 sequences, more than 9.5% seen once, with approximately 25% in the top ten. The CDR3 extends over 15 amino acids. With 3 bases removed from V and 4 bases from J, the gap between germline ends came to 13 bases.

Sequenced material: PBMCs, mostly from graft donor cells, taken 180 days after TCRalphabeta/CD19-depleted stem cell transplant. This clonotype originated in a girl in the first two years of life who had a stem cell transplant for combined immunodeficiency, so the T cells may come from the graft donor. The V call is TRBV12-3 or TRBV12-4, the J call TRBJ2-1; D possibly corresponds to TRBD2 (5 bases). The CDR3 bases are TGTGCCAGCAGTTTTCTCTTTAGAGGGTACAATGAGCAGTTCTTC. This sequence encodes CASSFLFRGYNEQFF.